This TCR beta chain was recorded in a study of beta chain features in type 1 diabetes. Regarding this clone: Its antigen is not known.

Overall study results and limits: TCRB CDR3s were moderately but significantly shorter in Type 1 diabetes patients in all four CD4+ subsets.

Expressed TCRB transcripts were sequenced because the isolated RNA had all been reverse transcribed beforehand. Measured with immunoSEQ multiplex PCR; TCRdb has only the in-frame clones, and not every one. The sample includes under 250,000 clones, around 14% of them seen just once. Germline V CDR1 and CDR2: PRHDT, FYEKMQ (reference sequence). This CDR3 spans 16 amino acids. V lost 5 bases and J lost 8; bases outside the gene matches: 13. The rearrangement joins TRBV13 to TRBJ1-2, with 11 positions matching TRBD1. The sequenced sample was naive CD4+ T cells from blood. The clonotype comes from a man aged 30 to 39 with type 1 diabetes. The CDR3 nucleotides read TGTGCCAGCAGCCCGGACAGGGGGCTCTATTCGGACGGCTACACCTTC. Its translation is CASSPDRGLYSDGYTF.